The rows below give T cell receptor beta chains drawn from one sample of a study of blood T cell repertoires in COVID-19. The protocol was immunoSEQ multiplex PCR, while the TCRdb copy is restricted to in-frame clones and leaves out a portion. The data contain fewer than 85,000 clones, 75% to 85% of them singletons. The material sequenced was peripheral blood. Every receptor here comes from a man younger than 40 with COVID-19, enrolled during active disease. Each CDR3 is given without its conserved first and last residue. Fields, in order: J gene, clone size, V gene, CDR3 protein. Some rows mark clone size as missing; the rest say once, few, many or name a class of expanded clone.

TRBJ1-5,.,TRBV5-1,AGILMDRSNQPQH
TRBJ1-1,.,TRBV5-5,ASSSYDRGNTEAF
TRBJ2-3,.,TRBV28,ASSQAGTDTQY
TRBJ2-2,.,TRBV12-3/TRBV12-4,ASTLGEGGLF
TRBJ2-5,.,TRBV15,ATSREQASGETQY
TRBJ1-4,.,TRBV3-1/TRBV3-2,ASSLTGLELF
TRBJ2-5,few,TRBV18,ASSPPMVGERETQY
TRBJ2-2,.,TRBV6-2/TRBV6-3,ASSYRGLAQTGELF
TRBJ2-1,.,TRBV7-6,ASSLYAGYEQF
TRBJ2-3,medium-sized,TRBV6-4,ASSEGLADTDTQY
TRBJ2-7,.,TRBV30,AWSTGVPSYEQY
TRBJ2-3,.,TRBV7-2,ASSVRLSFNTDTQY
TRBJ2-3,.,TRBV6-2/TRBV6-3,ASSARTVADTQY
TRBJ1-3,.,TRBV29-1,SVRTDFNSGNTIY